These 16 T cell receptor beta chains came from one sample sequenced in a study of CD8+ T cells in alopecia areata. Extraction and reverse transcription of RNA yielded cDNA as the sequencing template. Profiled with immunoSEQ multiplex PCR; TCRdb holds only in-frame clones, not every one. Among over 150,000 clones listed, around 60% were seen once. The specimen comprised CD4+ T cells sorted from blood, sampled at week 0. The source is a human donor with alopecia areata.

The chain combines TRBV11-2 with TRBJ1-1; the D is unclear. Trimming removed 5 bases from V and 2 bases from J, with 9 bases in between. The germline gives CDR1 SGHAT, CDR2 FQNNGV. CDR3 length: 13 amino acids. The CDR3: CASSPNRNTEAFF. In nucleotides, the CDR3 is TGTGCCAGCAGCCCAAACCGAAACACTGAAGCTTTCTTT.

This clone was seen just once. In nucleotides, the CDR3 is TGTGCCAGCAGCTTAGAGCGGACTAGCCAGGCGCAGTACTTC. Protein product: CASSLERTSQAQYF. This sequence joins TRBV11-1 and TRBJ2-7; 8 bases agree with TRBD2. The CDR3 loop spans 14 amino acids. CDR1 SGHAT and CDR2 FQDESV come from the germline V gene (reference sequence). The ends lost 1 base at V and 9 bases at J; junction bases unmatched: 8.

The J gene is TRBJ2-5, the V gene TRBV25-1; D gene uncertain. V was trimmed by 3 bases and J by 5 bases, leaving 16 bases between them. The germline CDR1 and CDR2 sequences are MGHDK and SYGVNS. The CDR3 covers 15 residues. The CDR3 coding sequence is TGTGCCAGCAGTGACCCGATAGGAGTAGTGGAGACCCAGTACTTC. As protein: CASSDPIGVVETQYF.

The rearrangement joins TRBV4-1 to TRBJ1-4, with a tentative D call TRBD1 (5 bases). Germline lookup yields CDR1 MGHRA and CDR2 YSYEKL. V was shortened by 3 bases and J by 7 bases, with 15 bases between the two germline ends. The CDR3 covers 15 residues. CDR3 in amino acids: CASSHTRGGVEKLFF. CDR3 nucleotides: TGCGCCAGCAGCCACACTCGGGGCGGGGTTGAAAAACTGTTTTTT.

The J gene is TRBJ1-1, the V gene TRBV9; 10 bases agree with TRBD1. The J segment lost 11 bases and the V segment lost 4 bases, leaving 11 bases of the junction unmatched. The germline gives CDR1 SGDLS, CDR2 YYNGEE. The CDR3 contains 14 residues. The CDR3 nucleotides are TGTGCCAGCAGCCCTCAGAGACAGGGGGCGAGGGCTTTCTTT. It yields the protein CASSPQRQGARAFF.

This chain links TRBV4-2 with TRBJ1-5, with D unclear. Trimming left V 0 bases short and J 7 bases short, with 7 bases between. This CDR3 spans 13 amino acids. CDR1 and CDR2 (germline): LGHNA, YNFKEQ. Written as DNA, the CDR3 is TGTGCCAGCAGCCAAGAGGGCGGCCAGCCCCAGCATTTT. This gives the protein CASSQEGGQPQHF.

The V gene is TRBV9, the J gene TRBJ2-5, with 7 bases identical to TRBD2. The trim removed 4 bases at V and 2 bases at J, leaving 8 bases unmatched. This CDR3 spans 15 amino acids. Looked up from germline, CDR1 is SGDLS and CDR2 is YYNGEE. The CDR3 protein is CASSTSGNHQETQYF. DNA of the CDR3: TGTGCCAGCAGCACCAGCGGGAATCATCAAGAGACCCAGTACTTC.

This chain links TRBV6-5 with TRBJ1-6; possible D gene TRBD1, 6 bases. V was cut by 5 bases and J by 6 bases, with 14 bases left in between. Germline assignment: CDR1 MNHEY and CDR2 SVGAGI. The CDR3 extends over 15 amino acids. The CDR3 loop is CASSMDSGANSPLHF. CDR3 coding DNA: TGTGCCAGCAGTATGGACAGTGGAGCTAATTCACCCCTCCACTTT.

This clone was counted only a few times. The chain joins TRBV29-1 to TRBJ1-2; D gene unclear. Between the trimmed V and J ends, which lost 1 base and 5 bases, there was a span of 11 bases. Germline V CDR1 and CDR2: SQVTM, ANQGSEA. This CDR3 has 13 residues. The CDR3 nucleotides read TGCAGCGTTGAAGCCGGGGAGCGATATGGCTACACCTTC. It codes for CSVEAGERYGYTF.

The CDR3 nucleotides read TGTGCCAGCAGTTTATCCTTTCCTAATTCACCCCTCCACTTT. Its protein is CASSLSFPNSPLHF. The chain employs TRBV27 and TRBJ1-6; no reliable D call. Trimming stripped 0 bases from V and 6 bases from J, with 6 bases between. Germline CDR1 is MNHEY and CDR2 is SMNVEV (reference sequence). This CDR3 has 14 amino acids.

The chain recombines TRBV7-9 with TRBJ2-3; 8 bases are a match to TRBD2. Germline V gives CDR1 SEHNR, CDR2 FQNEAQ (reference sequence). J lost 2 bases, V lost 4 bases, and 5 bases had no gene match. CDR3 length equals 15 residues. The CDR3 DNA is TGTGCCAGCAGCTCGAGCGGGGGTATCACAGATACGCAGTATTTT. Protein: CASSSSGGITDTQYF.

This sequence joins TRBV30 and TRBJ1-1, with D tentatively TRBD1 (5 bases). Trimming cost V 8 bases and J 1 base, with 20 bases left between them. Germline CDR1 and CDR2: GTSNPN and SVGIG (reference sequence). This CDR3 spans 15 amino acids. CDR3 region: CARDRLLSPNTEAFF. The CDR3, as DNA: TGTGCCAGGGACCGACTCCTCTCTCCGAACACTGAAGCTTTCTTT.

The chain recombines TRBV7-8 with TRBJ2-5; 8 bases are a match to TRBD2. The germline V gene encodes CDR1 SGHVS and CDR2 FQNEAQ. With V trimmed by 5 bases and J by 5 bases, 10 bases remained unmatched. The CDR3 loop spans 15 amino acids. This chain's CDR3 is CASSLAPGGRETQYF. The CDR3 region has the DNA TGTGCCAGCAGCCTCGCACCGGGGGGGCGGGAGACCCAGTACTTC.

The chain joins TRBV6-5 to TRBJ2-7; the D is unclear. V was shortened by 0 bases and J by 3 bases, with 9 bases between the two germline ends. Germline V lookup: CDR1 MNHEY, CDR2 SVGAGI. The CDR3 covers 14 residues. DNA of the CDR3: TGTGCCAGCAGTTACTCGGGATCTTTCTACGAGCAGTACTTC. This sequence encodes CASSYSGSFYEQYF.

The chain is built from TRBV4-2 and TRBJ1-2; maybe TRBD1 (5 bases). The CDR3 runs 14 residues. V gave up 0 bases and J gave up 8 bases, with 13 bases separating them. Germline V gene sequence: CDR1 LGHNA, CDR2 YNFKEQ. CDR3 nucleotides: TGTGCCAGCAGCCAAGAAGCGAGGGGCGCGGGCTACACCTTC. Translated: CASSQEARGAGYTF.

The J gene is TRBJ2-5, the V gene TRBV6-5; D unclear. Per the germline V gene, CDR1 is MNHEY and CDR2 is SVGAGI. V shed 2 bases and J shed 3 bases, with 7 bases lying between them. The CDR3 length is 13 residues. In DNA, the CDR3 is TGTGCCAGCAGTTACGCCTCTAAAGAGACCCAGTACTTC. Translating gives CASSYASKETQYF.